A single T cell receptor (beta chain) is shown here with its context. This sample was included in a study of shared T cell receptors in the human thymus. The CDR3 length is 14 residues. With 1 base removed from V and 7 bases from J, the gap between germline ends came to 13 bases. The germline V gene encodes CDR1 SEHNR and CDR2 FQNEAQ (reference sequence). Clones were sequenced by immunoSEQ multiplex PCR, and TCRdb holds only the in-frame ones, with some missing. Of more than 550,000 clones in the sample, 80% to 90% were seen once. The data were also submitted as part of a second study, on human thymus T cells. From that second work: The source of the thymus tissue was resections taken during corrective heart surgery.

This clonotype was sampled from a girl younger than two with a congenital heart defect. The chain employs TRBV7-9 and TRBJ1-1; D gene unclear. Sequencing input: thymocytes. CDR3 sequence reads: CASSLGAGQREAFF. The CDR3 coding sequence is TGTGCCAGCAGCTTAGGGGCGGGCCAGCGTGAAGCTTTCTTT.